Below are 20 T cell receptor beta chains sequenced from a single sample in a study of CD8 T cells in ankylosing spondylitis. Each CDR3 protein gets one entry after TCRdb re-called the 5' RACE reads with MiXCR. The profile covers roughly 100,000 distinct CDR3 sequences, with roughly 8.7% appearing a single time and 8.5% to 10% taken by the ten largest. The specimen sequenced was blood, either unsorted or a sorted T cell fraction (not recorded which). Every receptor here comes from a male donor with ankylosing spondylitis or in good health (not recorded which).

This clonotype appeared many times. The genes are TRBV25-1 and TRBJ2-3, with TRBD2 identical over 8 bases. Losses at the gene ends were 3 bases for V and 4 bases for J; bases not matched to a gene: 15. The germline CDR1 and CDR2 sequences are MGHDK and SYGVNS. There are 18 residues in the CDR3. CDR3 sequence reads: CASSDEFAGGVMADTQYF. DNA for the CDR3: TGTGCCAGCAGTGACGAATTCGCGGGAGGCGTTATGGCAGATACGCAGTATTTT.

This clonotype came up many times. This chain joins TRBV11-2 and TRBJ1-1, with D possibly TRBD1 on 5 matching bases. Deletions cut 2 bases from V and 4 bases from J, with 14 bases between. This CDR3 has 15 residues. Germline CDR1 is SGHAT and CDR2 is FQNNGV. The CDR3 is CASSLWAGRGTEAFF. Written as DNA, the CDR3 is TGTGCCAGCAGCTTATGGGCAGGGCGAGGCACTGAAGCTTTCTTT.

This clonotype has a count of ten or more. V is TRBV10-3 and J is TRBJ2-7; TRBD1 aligns across 10 bases. J gave up 4 bases and V 3 bases, and 6 bases lay outside the gene matches. Germline V lookup: CDR1 ENHRY, CDR2 SYGVKD. This CDR3 has 15 amino acids. The DNA for the CDR3 is TGTGCCATCAGTGAACCGGGACAGGGGCCGTACGAGCAGTACTTC. This gives the protein CAISEPGQGPYEQYF.

This clonotype came up many times. The chain couples TRBV5-1 to TRBJ1-4; TRBD1 might be the D (5 bases). CDR1 and CDR2 from the germline V gene are SGHRS and YFSETQ. The CDR3 is 15 amino acids. V gave up 0 bases and J gave up 3 bases, with 9 bases separating them. This CDR3 reads CASSLVGGPNEKLFF. CDR3 bases: TGCGCCAGCAGCTTGGTTGGGGGTCCTAATGAAAAACTGTTTTTT.

This clonotype was seen at least ten times. The chain is built from TRBV6-2 or TRBV6-3 and TRBJ2-2; 7 bases agree with TRBD1. J was trimmed by 3 bases and V by 4 bases; bases with no gene match: 5. The CDR3 sequence is 15 residues long. Per the germline V gene, CDR1 is MNHEY and CDR2 is SVGEGT. The CDR3 nucleotides are TGTGCCAGCAGTTCCCGACAGGGATACACCGGGGAGCTGTTTTTT. This translates into CASSSRQGYTGELFF.

This clonotype was counted ten times or more. This rearrangement joins TRBV3-1 to TRBJ1-6; 9 bases match TRBD1. The CDR3 runs to 15 residues. Looked up from germline, CDR1 is LGHDT and CDR2 is YNNKEL (reference sequence). V lost 4 bases and J lost 10; bases outside the gene matches: 8. The CDR3 coding sequence is TGTGCCAGCAGCCCGCCGGGACAGGGCGGCTCACCCCTCCACTTT. Translation gives CASSPPGQGGSPLHF.

The gene calls are TRBV13 and TRBJ1-1, with 8 nucleotides matching TRBD1. The germline V gene has CDR1 PRHDT and CDR2 FYEKMQ (reference sequence). This CDR3 is 16 amino acids long. V trimming: 5 bases; J trimming: 5 bases; junction bases outside the gene matches: 13. The CDR3 sequence is CASSRDEWDRKTEAFF. The CDR3 DNA reads TGTGCCAGCAGCCGCGACGAGTGGGACAGGAAAACTGAAGCTTTCTTT.

There are many counts of this clonotype. The chain carries TRBV6-6 and TRBJ2-1, with no clear D. With 0 bases removed from V and 4 bases from J, the gap between germline ends came to 4 bases. From germline, CDR1 is MNHNY and CDR2 SVGAGI (reference sequence). The CDR3 contains 13 residues. The CDR3 protein is CASSYSNYNEQFF. DNA for the CDR3: TGTGCCAGCAGTTACTCGAATTACAATGAGCAGTTCTTC.

This clonotype was detected only a few times. This rearrangement joins TRBV18 to TRBJ2-1; 10 bases fit TRBD2. The germline gives CDR1 KGHSH, CDR2 LQKENI. This CDR3 is 17 amino acids long. Germline trimming cut 1 base from V and 3 bases from J; bases unmatched to any gene: 6. CDR3 DNA: TGTGCCAGCTCACCACTTGGTTTAGCGGGAGGCTACAATGAGCAGTTCTTC. It yields the protein CASSPLGLAGGYNEQFF.

The chain employs TRBV10-2 and TRBJ2-7, with D perhaps being TRBD1 or TRBD2 (5 bases each). V dropped 2 bases and J dropped 2 bases, with 13 bases sitting between them. This CDR3 spans 15 amino acids. From germline, CDR1 is WSHSY and CDR2 SAAADI. Here the CDR3 DNA reads TGCGCCAGCAGTGAGGAGGGGAAGGGCACCTACGAGCAGTACTTC. This sequence encodes CASSEEGKGTYEQYF.

In this sample, this clonotype turned up many times. This sequence joins TRBV12-3 or TRBV12-4 and TRBJ2-6; D is unclear. The CDR3 covers 14 residues. The ends were cut back, 1 base at V and 4 bases at J, with 5 bases in the middle. In DNA, the CDR3 is TGTGCCAGCAGTTTAGGATCCGGGGCCAACGTCCTGACTTTC. Translated: CASSLGSGANVLTF.

This clonotype has a count of ten or more. The chain recombines TRBV29-1 with TRBJ2-3; 8 nucleotides align to TRBD1. The CDR3 is 15 amino acids. Looked up from germline, CDR1 is SQVTM and CDR2 is ANQGSEA. V lost 7 bases, J lost 7 bases, and 16 bases stayed unmatched. CDR3 sequence: CSASGWGQALHTQYF. The CDR3 DNA sequence: TGCAGCGCATCTGGATGGGGACAGGCCCTCCATACGCAGTATTTT.

This clonotype has ten or more counts. The chain links TRBV18 to TRBJ2-7; 9 bases are a match to TRBD2. Germline V CDR1 and CDR2: KGHSH, LQKENI. Trimming removed 1 base from V and 4 bases from J; junction bases left unmatched: 8. The CDR3 is 16 amino acids. CDR3 protein: CASSPLAASGMYEQYF. The CDR3 DNA reads as TGTGCCAGCTCACCACTCGCGGCTAGCGGGATGTACGAGCAGTACTTC.

At least ten counts were recorded for this clonotype. The chain links TRBV7-2 to TRBJ2-3; 8 nucleotides line up with TRBD2. The V gene's germline CDR1 is SGHTA and CDR2 FQGNSA. The CDR3 loop spans 17 amino acids. J gave up 4 bases and V 5 bases, and 14 bases lay outside the gene matches. DNA of the CDR3: TGTGCCAGCAGCCCGAGGCTCGGCCGGGGGGGCTCAGATACGCAGTATTTT. Amino acids: CASSPRLGRGGSDTQYF. Drawing the rest from reference TRBV7-2 and TRBJ2-3, the complete variable domain is GAGVSQSPSNKVTEKGKDVELRCDPISGHTALYWYRQSLGQGLEFLIYFQGNSAPDKSGLPSDRFSAERTGGSVSTLTIQRTQQEDSAVYLCASSPRLGRGGSDTQYFGPGTRLTVL.

This sequence joins TRBV5-1 and TRBJ2-7; 13 bases match TRBD2. Looked up from germline, CDR1 is SGHRS and CDR2 is YFSETQ. The CDR3 totals 15 residues. V was pared by 4 bases and J by 2 bases, with 3 bases of the junction left unmatched. CDR3 protein: CASSGTSGVTYEQYF. CDR3 in DNA: TGCGCCAGCAGCGGGACTAGCGGGGTTACCTACGAGCAGTACTTC.

This clonotype was picked up many times. The V call is TRBV5-1, the J call TRBJ2-7; D may match TRBD1 or TRBD2 (5 bases each). This CDR3 region has 15 residues. Germline lookup yields CDR1 SGHRS and CDR2 YFSETQ. V was pared by 4 bases and J by 3 bases, with 17 bases between. In DNA form, the CDR3 reads TGCGCCAGCAGCCTCCCCCGGGACGGCCTCTACGAGCAGTACTTC. It specifies CASSLPRDGLYEQYF.

The V gene is TRBV30, the J gene TRBJ2-3, with 7 bases that match TRBD2. V was pared by 0 bases and J by 4 bases, with 10 bases of the junction left unmatched. This CDR3 has 16 residues. Germline CDR1 GTSNPN, CDR2 SVGIG (reference sequence). The CDR3 DNA is TGTGCCTGGAGTGTAAGGTCTAGCGGAGTTGCAGATACGCAGTATTTT. This codes for CAWSVRSSGVADTQYF.

This clonotype was detected ten times or more. The chain recombines TRBV27 with TRBJ2-2; perhaps TRBD1 as D (5 bases). CDR1 and CDR2 from the germline V gene are MNHEY and SMNVEV (reference sequence). Trimming removed 3 bases from V and 4 bases from J, with 9 bases in between. CDR3 size: 14 residues. CDR3 bases: TGTGCCAGCAGTTTCGCCCAGGGCACCGGGGAGCTGTTTTTT. Translating it yields CASSFAQGTGELFF.

The sample holds a few counts of this clonotype. The chain is built from TRBV6-2 or TRBV6-3 and TRBJ1-2; the D gene is possibly TRBD1 (5 bases). The CDR3 contains 14 residues. The V end lost 0 bases, the J end lost 8 bases, and 13 bases lay between the germline ends. Germline loops: CDR1 MNHEY, CDR2 SVGEGT. The CDR3 nucleotides read TGTGCCAGCAGTTACTCGGGCAGGGTGAGAGGCTACACCTTC. Translation gives CASSYSGRVRGYTF.

In this sample, this clonotype turned up many times. The chain couples TRBV5-6 to TRBJ1-1; 8 nucleotides agree with TRBD1. The trim removed 5 bases at V and 5 bases at J, leaving 8 bases unmatched. The CDR3 runs 14 residues. Germline assignment: CDR1 SGHDT and CDR2 YYEEEE. DNA of the CDR3: TGTGCCAGCAGGGCGGGACAGGCGAAGACTGAAGCTTTCTTT. It yields the protein CASRAGQAKTEAFF.